One and the same sample provided the 3 T cell receptor beta chains below, sequenced in a study of blood T cell repertoires in COVID-19. Sequencing used immunoSEQ multiplex PCR; TCRdb keeps in-frame clones, though not all of them. The data show roughly 75,000 clones, more than 85% seen once. The sample was peripheral blood. All receptors come from a man aged 55 to 69 with acute or convalescent COVID-19.

The chain is built from TRBV5-5 and TRBJ1-1; D remains unclear. This CDR3 has 15 residues. Germline CDR1 and CDR2: SGHKS and YYEKEE (reference sequence). The V end lost 0 bases, the J end lost 4 bases, and 13 bases lay between the germline ends. The CDR3: CASSLAEWALTEAFF. The CDR3 region has the DNA TGTGCCAGCAGCTTGGCCGAGTGGGCCCTCACTGAAGCTTTCTTT.

The chain links TRBV6-1 to TRBJ1-1; D call uncertain. The V gene's germline CDR1 is MNHNS and CDR2 SASEGT. CDR3 length: 15 amino acids. Trimming shortened V by 2 bases and J by 5 bases, and 15 bases separated the two germline ends. Written as DNA, the CDR3 is TGTGCCAGCAGTGAACGCCGGAACCTAGGAACTGAAGCTTTCTTT. Its protein product is CASSERRNLGTEAFF.

This clone was seen once. V gene TRBV6-1 combines with J gene TRBJ1-2; TRBD1 aligns across 10 bases. With V trimmed by 0 bases and J by 2 bases, 9 bases remained unmatched. The CDR3 covers 18 residues. Germline loops: CDR1 MNHNS, CDR2 SASEGT. As DNA, the CDR3 is TGTGCCAGCAGTGAAGCGCTTCGGGGGACAGGGGCAAACTATGGCTACACCTTC. Translated: CASSEALRGTGANYGYTF.